A selection of T cell receptor beta chains follows, all from one sample in a study of beta chain features in type 1 diabetes. Data came from immunoSEQ multiplex PCR; TCRdb stores just in-frame clones and leaves some out. The table lists just over 600,000 clones, around 16% of them singletons. Sequenced: naive CD4+ T cells from blood. Receptor source: a man between 18 and 29 years old in good health. The CDR3 runs from the conserved cysteine through the conserved F or W. The D gene is left open where the match is weak. Part of the rows lack a size; the others show once, few, many or a class for expanded clones.

v_gene	j_gene	abundance	d_gene	CDR3aa	CDR3nt
TRBV7-2	TRBJ2-7	few	TRBD2	CASSSTGLAGRSEQYF	TGTGCCAGCAGCTCGACCGGGCTAGCGGGAAGATCGGAGCAGTACTTC
TRBV11-2	TRBJ2-1	-	TRBD2	CASRLGSFGGRSDNEQFF	TGTGCCAGCAGATTGGGATCATTTGGCGGGAGGAGCGACAATGAGCAGTTCTTC
TRBV18	TRBJ1-2	few	-	CASSPQGVDGYTF	TGTGCCAGCTCACCACAGGGTGTGGATGGCTACACCTTC
TRBV7-2	TRBJ2-7	few	-	CASSSPGGLLAYEQYF	TGTGCCAGCAGCTCTCCTGGGGGTCTTTTGGCTTACGAGCAGTACTTC
TRBV6-1	TRBJ1-5	few	-	CASSALQGAQQPQHF	TGTGCCAGCAGTGCTCTACAGGGCGCCCAGCAGCCCCAGCATTTT
TRBV19	TRBJ2-6	-	-	CASSIDGPGGSGANVLTF	TGTGCCAGTAGTATAGACGGACCCGGAGGCTCTGGGGCCAACGTCCTGACTTTC
TRBV28	TRBJ2-1	few	TRBD2	CASSFAFRLAGEFVNEQFF	TGTGCCAGCAGTTTCGCCTTTAGACTAGCGGGGGAATTTGTCAATGAGCAGTTCTTC
TRBV28	TRBJ2-7	-	TRBD2	CASSRWGGDTYSYEQYF	TGTGCCAGCAGTCGGTGGGGGGGTGACACCTACTCCTACGAGCAGTACTTC
TRBV6-5	TRBJ1-2	-	-	CASSYLANYGYTF	TGTGCCAGCAGTTACCTCGCTAACTATGGCTACACCTTC
TRBV5-1	TRBJ2-3	few	-	CASSLEGSTDTQYF	TGCGCCAGCAGCTTGGAAGGTAGCACAGATACGCAGTATTTT
TRBV5-8	TRBJ2-3	-	TRBD1	CASSRLTKDRGLLDTQYF	TGTGCCAGCAGCCGTCTAACCAAGGACAGGGGGCTTCTGGATACGCAGTATTTT
TRBV11-3	TRBJ2-1	once	TRBD1	CASSSNSGQYNEQFF	TGTGCCAGCAGCTCTAACTCGGGACAGTACAATGAGCAGTTCTTC
TRBV5-4	TRBJ1-2	-	-	CASSLDTDGYTF	TGTGCCAGCAGCTTGGACACGGATGGCTACACCTTC
TRBV12-5	TRBJ1-5	-	-	CASGLVLAGGSNQPQHF	TGTGCTAGTGGTTTGGTACTAGCCGGGGGTAGCAATCAGCCCCAGCATTTT
TRBV7-7	TRBJ2-1	few	TRBD2	CASSQTSGRAQYNEQFF	TGTGCCAGCAGCCAAACTAGCGGGAGGGCCCAATACAATGAGCAGTTCTTC
TRBV11-2	TRBJ2-3	-	-	CASSLDRVGTDTQYF	TGTGCCAGCAGCTTAGATCGGGTCGGAACAGATACGCAGTATTTT
TRBV28	TRBJ2-5	-	-	CASSRWATRGETQYF	TGTGCCAGCAGTCGGTGGGCTACTAGGGGAGAGACCCAGTACTTC
TRBV10-3	TRBJ2-4	many	-	CAISESLRIQYF	TGTGCCATCAGTGAAAGTCTTCGCATTCAGTACTTC
TRBV9	TRBJ1-1	-	-	CASSVGQVNTEAFF	TGTGCCAGCAGCGTAGGACAGGTAAACACTGAAGCTTTCTTT
TRBV5-1	TRBJ2-2	-	TRBD1	CASSIQTGDTGELFF	TGCGCCAGCAGCATCCAGACAGGGGACACCGGGGAGCTGTTTTTT
TRBV2	TRBJ2-2	few	-	CASRQTESNTGELFF	TGTGCCAGCAGGCAGACAGAATCGAACACCGGGGAGCTGTTTTTT
TRBV7-2	TRBJ2-1	-	TRBD1	CASSLARGTVGNEQFF	TGTGCCAGCAGCTTAGCTAGGGGGACAGTGGGCAATGAGCAGTTCTTC
TRBV5-1	TRBJ2-5	-	-	CASSLGGLQETQYF	TGCGCCAGCAGCTTGGGAGGCTTACAAGAGACCCAGTACTTC
TRBV28	TRBJ1-2	-	-	CASSLGGALRYGYTF	TGTGCCAGCAGTTTAGGGGGGGCGCTTAGGTATGGCTACACCTTC
TRBV18	TRBJ2-5	few	-	CASSSQGYAETQYF	TGTGCCAGCTCATCACAGGGTTATGCGGAGACCCAGTACTTC
TRBV16	TRBJ1-6	-	TRBD1	CASIATGTGFSPLHF	TGTGCCAGCATCGCTACCGGGACAGGGTTTTCACCCCTCCACTTT
TRBV4-3	TRBJ2-3	few	-	CASSQVGTDTQYF	TGCGCCAGCAGCCAAGTGGGGACAGATACGCAGTATTTT
TRBV6-5	TRBJ2-7	-	TRBD1	CASSYTLDRGNEQYF	TGTGCCAGCAGTTACACCTTAGACAGGGGCAACGAGCAGTACTTC
TRBV19	TRBJ2-3	-	TRBD2	CASRPLAGAPDTQYF	TGTGCCAGTAGGCCTCTAGCGGGAGCGCCAGATACGCAGTATTTT
TRBV4-2	TRBJ2-3	-	-	CASSQVSFVGVNRDTQYF	TGTGCCAGCAGCCAAGTAAGCTTCGTGGGAGTTAACAGGGATACGCAGTATTTT
TRBV5-4	TRBJ2-7	-	TRBD1	CASSSTGQGGSYEQYF	TGTGCCAGCAGCTCAACGGGACAGGGGGGCTCCTACGAGCAGTACTTC
TRBV28	TRBJ2-2	few	TRBD1	CASSFWTGAGELFF	TGTGCCAGCAGTTTTTGGACAGGTGCCGGGGAGCTGTTTTTT
TRBV20-1	TRBJ1-5	-	TRBD1	CSAKDRVMGHF	TGCAGTGCTAAAGACAGGGTAATGGGGCATTTT
TRBV6-1	TRBJ2-5	few	-	CASSEEPGPTQYF	TGTGCCAGCAGTGAAGAGCCGGGGCCGACCCAGTACTTC
TRBV5-1	TRBJ2-7	few	-	CASSLYPGAVSYEQYF	TGCGCCAGCAGCTTGTATCCGGGAGCGGTGTCCTACGAGCAGTACTTC
TRBV28	TRBJ1-5	few	TRBD1	CASSLAGQNQPQHF	TGTGCCAGCAGCCTAGCGGGACAGAATCAGCCCCAGCATTTT
TRBV7-2	TRBJ2-7	few	TRBD1	CASSNRQGSYEQYF	TGTGCCAGCAGCAACAGACAGGGGAGCTACGAGCAGTACTTC